This T cell receptor (beta chain) was sequenced during a study of CD8+ T cells in alopecia areata. Study-level information: Treated patients swallowed 5 to 10 mg of oral tofacitinib twice daily.

Deletions cut 3 bases from V and 7 bases from J, with 7 bases between. Germline CDR1 GTSNPN, CDR2 SVGIG (reference sequence). The CDR3 is made up of 12 amino acids. This clone occurred once. Its specificity is not known. As to treatment: oral pan-JAK inhibitor, 5-10 mg twice daily. Extraction of RNA preceded its reverse transcription into cDNA, which served as the sequencing template. Measured with immunoSEQ multiplex PCR; TCRdb has only the in-frame clones, and not every one. Of approximately 180,000 clones listed, 50% to 65% are singletons. Study-level findings and limits: Patients showed less clear TCR sequence sharing than mice, possibly partly because of HLA diversity. While patients received tofacitinib, many expanded lesional clones remained present in scalp and blood.

The sequence came from a human donor with alopecia areata. The V and J genes are TRBV30 and TRBJ1-6, with TRBD1 as a possible D gene (6 bases). The source was CD8+ T cells sorted from blood, collected at week 24, from a patient treated with tofacitinib. CDR3 DNA: TGTGCCTGGAGCAGGGGAAATTCACCCCTCCACTTT. As protein: CAWSRGNSPLHF.